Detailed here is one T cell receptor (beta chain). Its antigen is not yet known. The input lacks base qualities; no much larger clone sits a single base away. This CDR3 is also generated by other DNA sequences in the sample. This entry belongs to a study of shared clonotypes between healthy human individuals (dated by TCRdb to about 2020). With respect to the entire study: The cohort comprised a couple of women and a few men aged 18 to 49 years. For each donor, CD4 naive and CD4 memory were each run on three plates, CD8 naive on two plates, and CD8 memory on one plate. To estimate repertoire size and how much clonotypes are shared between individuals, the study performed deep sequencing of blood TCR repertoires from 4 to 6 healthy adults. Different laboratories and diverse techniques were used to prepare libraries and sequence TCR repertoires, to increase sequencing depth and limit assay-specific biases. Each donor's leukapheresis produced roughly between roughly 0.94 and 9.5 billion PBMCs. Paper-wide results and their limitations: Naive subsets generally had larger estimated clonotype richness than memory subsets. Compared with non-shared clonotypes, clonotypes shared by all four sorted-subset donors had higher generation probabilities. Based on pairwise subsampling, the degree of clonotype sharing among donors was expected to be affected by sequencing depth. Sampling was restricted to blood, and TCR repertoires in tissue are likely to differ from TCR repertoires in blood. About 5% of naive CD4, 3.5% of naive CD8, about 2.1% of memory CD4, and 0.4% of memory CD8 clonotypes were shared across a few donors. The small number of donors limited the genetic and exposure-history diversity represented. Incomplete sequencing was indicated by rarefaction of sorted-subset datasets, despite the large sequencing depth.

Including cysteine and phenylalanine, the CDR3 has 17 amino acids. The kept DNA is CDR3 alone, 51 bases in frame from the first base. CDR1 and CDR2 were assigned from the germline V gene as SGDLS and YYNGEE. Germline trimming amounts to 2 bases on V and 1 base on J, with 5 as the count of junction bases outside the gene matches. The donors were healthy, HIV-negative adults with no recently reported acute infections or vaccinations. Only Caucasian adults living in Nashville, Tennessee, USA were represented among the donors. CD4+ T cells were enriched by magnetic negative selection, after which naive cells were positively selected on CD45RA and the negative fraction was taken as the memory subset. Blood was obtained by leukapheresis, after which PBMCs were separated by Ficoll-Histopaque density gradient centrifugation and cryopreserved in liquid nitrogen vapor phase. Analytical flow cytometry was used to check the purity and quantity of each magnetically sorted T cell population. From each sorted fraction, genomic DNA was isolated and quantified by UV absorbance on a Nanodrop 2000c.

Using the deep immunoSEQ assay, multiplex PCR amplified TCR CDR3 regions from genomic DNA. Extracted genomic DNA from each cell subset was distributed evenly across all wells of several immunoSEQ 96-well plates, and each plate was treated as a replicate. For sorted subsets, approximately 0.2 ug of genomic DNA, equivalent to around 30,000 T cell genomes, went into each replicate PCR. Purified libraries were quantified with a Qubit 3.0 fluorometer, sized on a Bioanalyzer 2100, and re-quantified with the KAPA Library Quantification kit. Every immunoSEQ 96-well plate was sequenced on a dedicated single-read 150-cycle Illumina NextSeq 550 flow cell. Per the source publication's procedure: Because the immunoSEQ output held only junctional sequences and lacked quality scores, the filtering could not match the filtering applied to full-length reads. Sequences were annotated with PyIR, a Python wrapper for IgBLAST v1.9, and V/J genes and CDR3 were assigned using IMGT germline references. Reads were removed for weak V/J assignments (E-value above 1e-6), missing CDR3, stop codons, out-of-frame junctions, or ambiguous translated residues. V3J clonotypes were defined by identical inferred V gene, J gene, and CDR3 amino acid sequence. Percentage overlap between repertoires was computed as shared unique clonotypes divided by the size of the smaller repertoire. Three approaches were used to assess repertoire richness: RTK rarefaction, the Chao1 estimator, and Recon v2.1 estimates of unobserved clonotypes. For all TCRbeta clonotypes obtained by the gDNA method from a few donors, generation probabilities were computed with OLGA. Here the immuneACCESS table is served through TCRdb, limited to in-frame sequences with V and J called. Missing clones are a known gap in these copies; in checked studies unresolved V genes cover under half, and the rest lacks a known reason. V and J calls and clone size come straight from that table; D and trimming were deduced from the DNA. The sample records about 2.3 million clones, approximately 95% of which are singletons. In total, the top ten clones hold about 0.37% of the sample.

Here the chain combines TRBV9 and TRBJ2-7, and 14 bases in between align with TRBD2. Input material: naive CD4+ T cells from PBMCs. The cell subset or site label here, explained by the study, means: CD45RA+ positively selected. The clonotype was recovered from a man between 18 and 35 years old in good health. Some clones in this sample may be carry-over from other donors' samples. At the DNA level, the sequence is TGTGCCAGCAGCGTTGGGACTAGCGGGAGAGGGTCCTACGAGCAGTACTTC. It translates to CASSVGTSGRGSYEQYF.